This T cell receptor (beta chain) derives from a study of CD8 T cells in ankylosing spondylitis. Broader study findings: One TCR beta motif, made up of roughly eight highly homologous variants, appeared characteristic of ankylosing spondylitis blood.

This clonotype was picked up many times. The antigen is unknown. Libraries of TCR beta came from quantitative 5'-RACE with molecular barcodes. MiXCR, applied by TCRdb to the 5' RACE reads, yields one record per CDR3 protein. The sample lists about 64,000 distinct CDR3 sequences; roughly 6.2% were seen once. V lost 4 bases and J 0 bases, leaving 7 bases between the germline ends. The CDR3 totals 14 residues. Germline V gene data show CDR1 as ENHRY and CDR2 as SYGVKD. This TCR came from a male donor with ankylosing spondylitis. This chain uses TRBV10-3 with TRBJ1-3; D gene uncertain. The material sequenced was synovial fluid, either unsorted or a sorted T cell fraction (not recorded which). The CDR3 reads CAISVDTSGNTIYF. Here the CDR3 DNA reads TGTGCCATCAGTGTCGACACCTCTGGAAACACCATATATTTT.